The text below deals with one T cell receptor beta chain. The antigen remains undetermined. The PCR made use of 60 Vbeta and 13 Jbeta primers. TCRdb's table, derived via immunoSEQ multiplex PCR, lists solely in-frame clones and lacks some. The sample includes some 100,000 clones, 79% of them seen just once. This sample was included in a study of cytomegalovirus exposure and HLA in healthy donors. General study findings and limits: Clonal expansion was found to be greater in HLA-associated TCR beta chains than in equally common others in a later analysis. What TCR beta sequences reportedly achieved was accurate prediction of HLA-A and HLA-B alleles in most subjects. Earlier analysis looked at TCR beta V segments, and most were productive about 87% or about 30% of the time. In vitro experiments confirmed that three CMV-associated chains were specific for CMV antigens.

Germline CDR1 SGHKS, CDR2 YYEKEE (reference sequence). The CDR3 has 16 residues. V lost 4 bases to trimming and J lost 5 bases; unmatched junction nucleotides: 11. The chain employs TRBV5-5 and TRBJ2-3, with 9 bases lining up with TRBD1. Specimen: PBMCs. This sequence was found in a female donor in good health and CMV-seropositive. The CDR3 bases are TGTGCCAGCAGCCATAATCCCGGGACAGGGTTAGATACGCAGTATTTT. This sequence encodes CASSHNPGTGLDTQYF.